This record covers a single T cell receptor beta chain. What it recognizes is unknown. The data stem from a study of Ad26.COV2.S vaccination and SARS-CoV-2 variants. Whole-study context: Among those in the COV1001 Ad26.COV2.S trial arm was the donor. Each vaccinee took Ad26.COV2.S intramuscularly, once or twice 56 days apart.

Study-level points and caveats: Relative to placebo recipients, vaccine recipients exhibited elevated spike-specific TCR breadth.

The V gene lost 6 bases and the J gene lost 2 bases, with 4 bases spanning the gap. The CDR3 extends over 11 amino acids. The germline gives CDR1 MGHDK, CDR2 SYGVNS. Treatment here: around 19 received Ad26.COV2.S at low or high dose, single or two shots; 5 received placebo; per-sample allocation not given. The samples date from day 63 after the first vaccine or placebo injection. As its vector, the vaccine had Ad26, which expressed Wuhan-strain SARS-CoV-2 spike. Assay used: immunoSEQ multiplex PCR; TCRdb lists only in-frame clones, some missing. The repertoire includes 380,000 or so clones, 80% to 90% of them detected once, and about 7.4% sits in the top ten.

The V call is TRBV25-1, the J call TRBJ1-1; D not certain. This specimen consisted of peripheral blood, obtained in a trial of Ad26.COV2.S vaccine versus placebo. The sequence came from a person aged 18-60 years who received the Ad26.COV2.S COVID-19 vaccine or a placebo. The CDR3 DNA reads as TGTGCCAGCAGGACCAACACTGAAGCTTTCTTT. This encodes CASRTNTEAFF.